Reported below is one TCR beta chain. At one of its ends the junction is not consistent with the germline gene, which may arise from a read error. Germline lookup yields CDR1 KGHSH and CDR2 LQKENI. The CDR3 loop spans 15 amino acids. During active infection, Seattle patients enrolled and were then monitored through disease. This sample is part of a study of blood T cell repertoires in COVID-19. Across the whole study: COVID-19 samples, acute and convalescent, were from the United States, Italy and Spain. PBMCs, B-cell-depleted T cells, or T cells provided the cDNA or gDNA that made up the material.

Under the authors' procedure: Reference gene primers were amplified, and this amplification served to estimate nucleated cell counts. Repertoires were generated with immunoSEQ multiplex PCR, while TCRdb's copy carries only in-frame clones and drops some. The DNA was the basis for D and trimming; V, J and clone size are from that table. This table holds roughly 150,000 clones, around 84% found once. This clonotype was sampled from an elderly woman with COVID-19, enrolled during active disease. The sample taken for sequencing was peripheral blood. The V call is TRBV18, the J call TRBJ2-1; 13 nucleotides align to TRBD2. CDR3 loop: CASSPPGLAGDHRVF. The DNA for the CDR3 is TGTGCCAGCTCACCACCAGGACTAGCGGGAGACCATCGGGTCTTC.